This T cell receptor (beta chain) was observed in a study of shared clonotypes between healthy human individuals. V lost 6 bases and J lost 4, with 13 bases in between. This CDR3 has 14 residues. In germline, CDR1 is MNHEY, CDR2 SVGAGI. TCRdb's copy holds only in-frame clones and misses some; the assay was immunoSEQ multiplex PCR. Among around 980,000 clones listed, about 80% were seen once. The sequenced sample consisted of memory CD4+ T cells from PBMCs. Subset described: CD45RA-negative fraction. The rearrangement links TRBV6-5 to TRBJ1-5, with D possibly TRBD1 on 6 matching bases. This receptor was taken from a man in his late teens or twenties in good health. Some clones in this sample may be carry-over from other donors' samples. The CDR3 protein is CASRVGHGNQPQHF. DNA for the CDR3: TGTGCCAGCAGAGTGGGACACGGGAATCAGCCCCAGCATTTT.